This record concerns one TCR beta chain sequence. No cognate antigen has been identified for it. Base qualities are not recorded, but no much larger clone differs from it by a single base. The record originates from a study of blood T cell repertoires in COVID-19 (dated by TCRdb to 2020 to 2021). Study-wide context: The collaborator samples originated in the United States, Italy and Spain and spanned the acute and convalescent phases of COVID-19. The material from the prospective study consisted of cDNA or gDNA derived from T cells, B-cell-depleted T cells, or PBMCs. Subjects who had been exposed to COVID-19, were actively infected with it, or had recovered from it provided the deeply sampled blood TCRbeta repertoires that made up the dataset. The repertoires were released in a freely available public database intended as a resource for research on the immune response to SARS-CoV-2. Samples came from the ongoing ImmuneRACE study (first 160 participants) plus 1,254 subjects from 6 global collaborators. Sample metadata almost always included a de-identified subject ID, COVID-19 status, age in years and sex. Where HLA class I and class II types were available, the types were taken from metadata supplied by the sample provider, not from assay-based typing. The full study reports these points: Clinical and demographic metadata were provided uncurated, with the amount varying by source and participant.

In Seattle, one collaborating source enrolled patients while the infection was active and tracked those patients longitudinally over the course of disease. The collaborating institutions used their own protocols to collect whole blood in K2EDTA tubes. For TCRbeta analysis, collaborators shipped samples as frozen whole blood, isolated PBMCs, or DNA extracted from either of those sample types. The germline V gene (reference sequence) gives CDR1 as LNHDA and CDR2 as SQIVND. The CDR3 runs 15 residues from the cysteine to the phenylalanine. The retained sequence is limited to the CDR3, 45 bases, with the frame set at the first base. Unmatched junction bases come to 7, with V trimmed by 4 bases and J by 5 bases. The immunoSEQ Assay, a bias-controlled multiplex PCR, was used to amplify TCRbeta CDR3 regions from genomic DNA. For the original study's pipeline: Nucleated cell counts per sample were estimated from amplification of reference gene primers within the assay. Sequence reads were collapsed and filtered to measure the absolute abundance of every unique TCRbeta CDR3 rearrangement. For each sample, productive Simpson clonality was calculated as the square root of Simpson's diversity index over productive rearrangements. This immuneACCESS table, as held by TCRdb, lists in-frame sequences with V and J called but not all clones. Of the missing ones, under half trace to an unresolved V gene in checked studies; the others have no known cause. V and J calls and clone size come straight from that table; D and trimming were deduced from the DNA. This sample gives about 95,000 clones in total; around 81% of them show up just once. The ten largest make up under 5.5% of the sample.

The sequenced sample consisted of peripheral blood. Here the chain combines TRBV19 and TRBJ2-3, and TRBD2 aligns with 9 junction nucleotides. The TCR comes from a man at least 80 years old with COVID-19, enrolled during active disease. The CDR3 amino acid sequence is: CASSNGLANGDTQYF. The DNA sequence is TGTGCCAGTAGTAACGGACTAGCGAACGGAGATACGCAGTATTTT.